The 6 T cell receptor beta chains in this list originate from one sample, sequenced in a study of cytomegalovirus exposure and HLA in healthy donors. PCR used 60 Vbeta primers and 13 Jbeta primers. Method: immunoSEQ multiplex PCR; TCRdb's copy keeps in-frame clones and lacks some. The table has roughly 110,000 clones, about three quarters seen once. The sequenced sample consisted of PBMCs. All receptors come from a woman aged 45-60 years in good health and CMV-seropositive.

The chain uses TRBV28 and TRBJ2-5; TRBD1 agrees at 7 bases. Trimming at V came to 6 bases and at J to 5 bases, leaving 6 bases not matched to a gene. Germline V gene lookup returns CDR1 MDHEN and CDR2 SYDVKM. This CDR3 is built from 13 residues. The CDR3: CASSNRGPETQYF. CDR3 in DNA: TGTGCCAGCAGCAACAGGGGTCCGGAGACCCAGTACTTC.

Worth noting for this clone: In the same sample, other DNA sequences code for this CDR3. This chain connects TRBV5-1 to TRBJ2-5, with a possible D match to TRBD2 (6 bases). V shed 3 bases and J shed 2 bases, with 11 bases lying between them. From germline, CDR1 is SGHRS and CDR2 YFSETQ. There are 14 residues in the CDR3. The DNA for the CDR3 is TGCGCCAGCAGCTCGCTGGGGGGTCAAGAGACCCAGTACTTC. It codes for CASSSLGGQETQYF.

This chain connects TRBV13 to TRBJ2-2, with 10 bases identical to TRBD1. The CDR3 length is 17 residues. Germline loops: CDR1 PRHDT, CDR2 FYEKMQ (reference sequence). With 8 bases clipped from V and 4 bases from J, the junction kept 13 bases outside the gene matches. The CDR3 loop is CASLGVAGTGVTGELFF. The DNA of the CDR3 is TGTGCCAGCTTGGGCGTCGCCGGGACAGGGGTCACCGGGGAGCTGTTTTTT. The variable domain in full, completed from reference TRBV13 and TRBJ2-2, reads AAGVIQSPRHLIKEKRETATLKCYPIPRHDTVYWYQQGPGQDPQFLISFYEKMQSDKGSIPDRFSAQQFSDYHSELNMSSLELGDSALYFCASLGVAGTGVTGELFFGEGSRLTVL.

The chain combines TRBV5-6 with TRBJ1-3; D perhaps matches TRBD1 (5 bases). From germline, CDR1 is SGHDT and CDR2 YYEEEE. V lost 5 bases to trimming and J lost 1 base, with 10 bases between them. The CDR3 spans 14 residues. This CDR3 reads CASSFRASGNTIYF. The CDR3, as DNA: TGTGCCAGCAGTTTCAGGGCTTCTGGAAACACCATATATTTT.

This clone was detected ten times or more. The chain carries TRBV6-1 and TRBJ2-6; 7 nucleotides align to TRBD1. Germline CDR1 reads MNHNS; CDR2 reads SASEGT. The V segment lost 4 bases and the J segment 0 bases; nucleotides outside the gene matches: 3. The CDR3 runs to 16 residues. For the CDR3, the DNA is TGTGCCAGCAGTGCACAGGGGTTCTCTGGGGCCAACGTCCTGACTTTC. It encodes CASSAQGFSGANVLTF.

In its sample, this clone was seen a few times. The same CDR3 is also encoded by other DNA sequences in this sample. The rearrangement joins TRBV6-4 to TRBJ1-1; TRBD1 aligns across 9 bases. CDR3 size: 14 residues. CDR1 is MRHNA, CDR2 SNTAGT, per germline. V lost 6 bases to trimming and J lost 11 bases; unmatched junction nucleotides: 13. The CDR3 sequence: CASSPGQGPYNAFF. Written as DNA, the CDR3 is TGTGCCAGCAGCCCGGGACAGGGACCTTACAATGCTTTCTTT.